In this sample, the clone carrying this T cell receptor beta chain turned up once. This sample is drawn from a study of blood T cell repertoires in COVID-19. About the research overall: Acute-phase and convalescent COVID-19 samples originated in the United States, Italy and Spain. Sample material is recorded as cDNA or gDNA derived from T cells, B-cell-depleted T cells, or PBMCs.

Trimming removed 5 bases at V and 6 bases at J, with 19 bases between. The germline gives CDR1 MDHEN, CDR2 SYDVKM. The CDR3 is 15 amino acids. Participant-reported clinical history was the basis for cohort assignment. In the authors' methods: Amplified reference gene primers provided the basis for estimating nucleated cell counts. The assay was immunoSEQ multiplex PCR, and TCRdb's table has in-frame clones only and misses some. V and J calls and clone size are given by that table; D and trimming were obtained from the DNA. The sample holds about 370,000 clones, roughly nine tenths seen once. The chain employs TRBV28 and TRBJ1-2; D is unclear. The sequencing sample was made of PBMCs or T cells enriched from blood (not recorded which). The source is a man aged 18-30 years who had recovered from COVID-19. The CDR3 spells CASSPSRAGFNGYTF. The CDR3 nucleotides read TGTGCCAGCAGTCCCAGTCGCGCGGGGTTTAATGGCTACACCTTC.